These 21 T cell receptor beta chains originate from one sample sequenced in a study of blood T cell repertoires in COVID-19. The protocol was immunoSEQ multiplex PCR, while the TCRdb copy is restricted to in-frame clones and leaves out a portion. Here the sample spans 250,000 or so clones, roughly nine tenths being singletons. The sample was peripheral blood. The receptors originated from a woman aged 40-49 years who had recovered from COVID-19.

The gene calls are TRBV7-9 and TRBJ2-5; D perhaps matches TRBD1 (5 bases). The germline V gene has CDR1 SEHNR and CDR2 FQNEAQ (reference sequence). The CDR3 is 14 amino acids. V dropped 5 bases and J dropped 2 bases, with 12 bases sitting between them. The CDR3 nucleotides read TGTGCCAGCAGCCCCCGGACACTTCAAGAGACCCAGTACTTC. As protein: CASSPRTLQETQYF.

This rearrangement joins TRBV19 to TRBJ2-3, with a weak D call TRBD1 (6 bases). This CDR3 is built from 12 residues. Trimming removed 5 bases from V and 6 bases from J, with 9 bases in between. Germline assignment: CDR1 LNHDA and CDR2 SQIVND (reference sequence). Here the CDR3 reads CASSSQGDTQYF. In nucleotides, the CDR3 is TGTGCCAGTAGTTCCCAGGGGGATACGCAGTATTTT. The full variable domain, rest sourced from reference TRBV19 and TRBJ2-3, is DGGITQSPKYLFRKEGQNVTLSCEQNLNHDAMYWYRQDPGQGLRLIYYSQIVNDFQKGDIAEGYSVSREKKESFPLTVTSAQKNPTAFYLCASSSQGDTQYFGPGTRLTVL.

J is TRBJ1-3 and V is TRBV5-1; D is unclear. The CDR3 has 13 residues. CDR1 and CDR2 from the germline V gene are SGHRS and YFSETQ. Trimming removed 4 bases from V and 2 bases from J, with 7 bases in between. CDR3 nucleotides: TGCGCCAGCAGCGATCAGGCTGGAAACACCATATATTTT. This codes for CASSDQAGNTIYF.

The J gene is TRBJ2-7, the V gene TRBV5-5; D is perhaps TRBD1 (7 bases). The CDR3 is made up of 13 amino acids. Germline V gene data show CDR1 as SGHKS and CDR2 as YYEKEE (reference sequence). V was trimmed by 4 bases and J by 7 bases, leaving 15 bases between them. As DNA, the CDR3 is TGTGCCAGCAGCGCAGGGGGGCTGGGGGAGCAGTACTTC. It yields the protein CASSAGGLGEQYF.

The rearrangement uses TRBV4-1 and TRBJ2-3, with 7 bases lining up with TRBD2. The CDR3 sequence is 16 residues long. Germline trimming cut 0 bases from V and 3 bases from J; bases unmatched to any gene: 6. In germline, CDR1 is MGHRA, CDR2 YSYEKL. CDR3: CASSQDASSGTDTQYF. The CDR3 DNA follows: TGCGCCAGCAGCCAAGATGCGTCTAGCGGAACAGATACGCAGTATTTT.

The chain couples TRBV18 to TRBJ1-4; D ambiguous. The CDR3 has 15 residues. Germline assignment: CDR1 KGHSH and CDR2 LQKENI. V lost 6 bases and J 2 bases, leaving 13 bases between the germline ends. The chain's CDR3 is CASSQSSMTNEKLFF. For the CDR3, the DNA is TGTGCCAGCTCCCAAAGTAGCATGACTAATGAAAAACTGTTTTTT.

The rearrangement uses TRBV28 and TRBJ2-1, with 8 nucleotides matching TRBD1. CDR3 size: 16 residues. Germline values: CDR1 MDHEN, CDR2 SYDVKM. The junction had 7 bases not matched to a gene; V was cut back by 6 bases and J by 0 bases. The CDR3 DNA reads as TGTGCCAGCAGAGTTCCCGGACAGGGCTCCTACAATGAGCAGTTCTTC. Amino acids: CASRVPGQGSYNEQFF.

In its sample, this clone was seen once. This chain uses TRBV7-9 with TRBJ2-7; no clear D gene. The V and J ends lost 5 bases and 6 bases respectively, with 14 bases between them. The CDR3 has 13 residues. The germline gives CDR1 SEHNR, CDR2 FQNEAQ (reference sequence). CDR3: CASSDDWAPEQYF. In DNA form, the CDR3 reads TGTGCCAGCAGCGATGATTGGGCACCCGAGCAGTACTTC.

V and J are TRBV28 and TRBJ1-4; 7 nucleotides align to TRBD1. The length of the CDR3 is 13 residues. Germline-derived CDR1 and CDR2 are MDHEN and SYDVKM. V gave up 1 base and J gave up 7 bases; unmatched junction bases: 0. The CDR3 bases are TGTGCCAGCAGTTTATCAGGGGGTGAAAAACTGTTTTTT. The encoded protein is CASSLSGGEKLFF.

This clone has more than one count but fewer than ten. This chain joins TRBV6-5 and TRBJ1-1, with D unresolved. Germline V lookup: CDR1 MNHEY, CDR2 SVGAGI. The CDR3 is 12 residues long. Trimming removed 5 bases from V and 1 base from J, with 5 bases in between. The CDR3 loop is CASSNRNTEAFF. The CDR3 nucleotides are TGTGCCAGCAGTAACAGGAACACTGAAGCTTTCTTT.

The rearrangement uses TRBV9 and TRBJ1-1; the D is unclear. CDR3 length equals 13 residues. V lost 3 bases and J 4 bases, leaving 10 bases between the germline ends. CDR1 is SGDLS and CDR2 is YYNGEE in the germline V gene. The CDR3: CASSAPRGTEAFF. The CDR3 DNA sequence: TGTGCCAGCAGCGCCCCCCGGGGCACTGAAGCTTTCTTT.

J is TRBJ1-1 and V is TRBV6-2 or TRBV6-3, with D unclear. Germline loops: CDR1 MNHEY, CDR2 SVGEGT. V was shortened by 1 base and J by 0 bases, with 12 bases between the two germline ends. The CDR3 is made up of 16 amino acids. The CDR3 sequence: CASSYWPVTMNTEAFF. Written as DNA, the CDR3 is TGTGCCAGCAGTTACTGGCCAGTTACCATGAACACTGAAGCTTTCTTT.

V usage is TRBV19 and J usage is TRBJ2-7; the D gene is possibly TRBD2 (7 bases). Per germline, CDR1 LNHDA and CDR2 SQIVND (reference sequence). The CDR3 spans 14 residues. The germline V and J ends were trimmed by 6 bases and 6 bases, with 18 bases remaining between them. The CDR3 sequence: CASSPRGGYFEQYF. CDR3 DNA: TGTGCCAGTAGCCCGAGGGGGGGATACTTCGAGCAGTACTTC. Full variable domain (remainder filled in from reference TRBV19 and TRBJ2-7): DGGITQSPKYLFRKEGQNVTLSCEQNLNHDAMYWYRQDPGQGLRLIYYSQIVNDFQKGDIAEGYSVSREKKESFPLTVTSAQKNPTAFYLCASSPRGGYFEQYFGPGTRLTVT.

The chain carries TRBV24-1 and TRBJ2-5, with a tentative D call TRBD2 (6 bases). The CDR3 covers 14 residues. Germline loops: CDR1 KGHDR, CDR2 SFDVKD. V lost 7 bases and J 7 bases, leaving 18 bases between the germline ends. The DNA of the CDR3 is TGTGCCACCAGCAGCTCGGGGGAGTTGGGGACCCAGTACTTC. Translating gives CATSSSGELGTQYF.

The chain recombines TRBV24-1 with TRBJ2-1; a possible D gene is TRBD1 (6 bases). Trimming took off 7 bases at V and 7 bases at J, with 7 bases between the two ends. This CDR3 region has 11 residues. Germline V lookup: CDR1 KGHDR, CDR2 SFDVKD. For the CDR3, the DNA is TGTGCCACCAGCAGGGGTAATGAGCAGTTCTTC. This sequence encodes CATSRGNEQFF.

This sequence joins TRBV5-1 and TRBJ1-1; D unclear. Trimming shortened V by 2 bases and J by 0 bases, and 11 bases separated the two germline ends. This CDR3 has 15 amino acids. CDR1 is SGHRS, CDR2 YFSETQ, per germline. The CDR3 DNA follows: TGCGCCAGCAGCTTTCTCGCAGGTTTGAACACTGAAGCTTTCTTT. It specifies CASSFLAGLNTEAFF.

The V call is TRBV4-1, the J call TRBJ1-1; 8 bases are shared with TRBD1. V was pared by 0 bases and J by 1 base, with 10 bases of the junction left unmatched. CDR3 length: 18 amino acids. Germline assignment: CDR1 MGHRA and CDR2 YSYEKL. In DNA, the CDR3 is TGCGCCAGCAGCCAAGACGACAGGGGCGCGCCCAAGAACACTGAAGCTTTCTTT. Its protein is CASSQDDRGAPKNTEAFF.

This sequence joins TRBV28 and TRBJ1-2; possibly TRBD1 for D (6 bases). Germline V gene data show CDR1 as MDHEN and CDR2 as SYDVKM. The CDR3 extends over 16 amino acids. Trimming cost V 6 bases and J 8 bases, with 25 bases left between them. CDR3 sequence reads: CASRPRSSSRGVGYTF. CDR3 bases: TGTGCCAGCAGGCCACGGTCGTCCAGCAGGGGTGTGGGCTACACCTTC.

The chain links TRBV25-1 to TRBJ2-3; 12 positions agree with TRBD2. Trimming cost V 3 bases and J 0 bases; bases outside gene matches: 4. Germline V gene lookup returns CDR1 MGHDK and CDR2 SYGVNS. The CDR3 has 17 amino acids. DNA for the CDR3: TGTGCCAGCAGTGACCCCGGGACTAGCGGGAGCACAGATACGCAGTATTTT. Translating it yields CASSDPGTSGSTDTQYF.

The CDR3 here is CASSGTGVGYGYTF. DNA for the CDR3: TGTGCCAGCAGTGGGACAGGGGTTGGCTATGGCTACACCTTC. This chain links TRBV5-4 with TRBJ1-2, with 10 nucleotides matching TRBD1. Looked up from germline, CDR1 is SGHNT and CDR2 is YYREEE (reference sequence). V lost 5 bases and J lost 4; bases outside the gene matches: 5. The length of the CDR3 is 14 residues.

This chain joins TRBV7-8 and TRBJ2-6, with D perhaps TRBD1 (6 bases). The CDR3 contains 16 residues. Germline lookup yields CDR1 SGHVS and CDR2 FQNEAQ. Trimming took off 7 bases at V and 0 bases at J, with 13 bases between the two ends. The CDR3 sequence is CASNGQGGSGANVLTF. The CDR3 DNA sequence: TGTGCCAGCAACGGCCAAGGGGGCTCTGGGGCCAACGTCCTGACTTTC. The whole variable domain, filled in from reference TRBV7-8 and TRBJ2-6, reads GAGVSQSPRYKVAKRGQDVALRCDPISGHVSLFWYQQALGQGPEFLTYFQNEAQLDKSGLPSDRFFAERPEGSVSTLKIQRTQQEDSAVYLCASNGQGGSGANVLTFGAGSRLTVL.